These 23 T cell receptor beta chains came from one sample sequenced in a study of OX40 agonist ivuxolimab in advanced cancers. Sequenced by immunoSEQ multiplex PCR; TCRdb stores in-frame clones only, minus some. This sample has approximately 89,000 clones, with approximately 86% found just once. The sample in question was CD4+ or CD8+ T cells sorted from blood, obtained in a trial of the OX40 agonist ivuxolimab. These receptors were obtained from an adult with an advanced solid tumor such as melanoma, head and neck, liver or kidney cancer.

CDR3 sequence (DNA): TGTGCCACGAGGGACGGCGAAAAACTGTTTTTT. Translating gives CATRDGEKLFF. This sequence joins TRBV10-3 and TRBJ1-4; D perhaps matches TRBD1 (5 bases). V shed 10 bases and J shed 8 bases, with 11 bases lying between them. CDR3 length equals 11 residues. Germline V CDR1 and CDR2: ENHRY, SYGVKD.

This clone was counted a single time. The chain employs TRBV4-2 and TRBJ1-2; possible D gene TRBD1, 6 bases. The V and J ends lost 1 base and 8 bases respectively, with 14 bases between them. The CDR3 contains 14 residues. CDR1 LGHNA and CDR2 YNFKEQ come from the germline V gene. CDR3 sequence reads: CASSQVRPGVGYTF. In DNA, the CDR3 is TGTGCCAGCAGCCAAGTTCGGCCAGGGGTGGGCTACACCTTC.

This clone was seen just once. CDR3 region: CASRWDLQSSYEQYF. The DNA of the CDR3 is TGTGCCAGCAGATGGGACTTACAAAGCTCCTACGAGCAGTACTTC. The chain recombines TRBV6-1 with TRBJ2-7, with TRBD2 as a possible D gene (6 bases). CDR1 MNHNS and CDR2 SASEGT come from the germline V gene. The V gene lost 6 bases and the J gene lost 0 bases, with 15 bases spanning the gap. This CDR3 has 15 residues.

This chain uses TRBV6-6 with TRBJ2-3, with 9 nucleotides matching TRBD1. CDR1 and CDR2 from the germline V gene are MNHNY and SVGAGI (reference sequence). The CDR3 extends over 16 amino acids. The V gene end was trimmed by 4 bases and the J gene end by 3 bases; junction bases not matched to a gene: 8. The CDR3 coding sequence is TGTGCCAGCAGTTCGGTAACAGGGGGCAGGACAGATACGCAGTATTTT. Its protein product is CASSSVTGGRTDTQYF.

V gene TRBV27 combines with J gene TRBJ2-3; 13 bases agree with TRBD2. The V gene's germline CDR1 is MNHEY and CDR2 SMNVEV (reference sequence). The CDR3 length is 17 residues. V shed 6 bases, J shed 4 bases, and the junction held 10 bases outside the gene matches. The CDR3: CASSGGTSGIWADTQYF. CDR3 DNA: TGTGCCAGCAGCGGAGGGACTAGCGGGATATGGGCAGATACGCAGTATTTT.

The gene calls are TRBV15 and TRBJ2-7; D is perhaps TRBD2 (5 bases). V was shortened by 0 bases and J by 0 bases, with 12 bases between the two germline ends. CDR3 length: 16 residues. Germline CDR1 and CDR2: LNHNV and YYDKDF (reference sequence). This CDR3 is CATSRDGSSISYEQYF. CDR3 DNA sequence: TGTGCCACCAGCAGAGATGGTTCTAGCATCTCCTACGAGCAGTACTTC.

This clone was seen only once. The chain combines TRBV9 with TRBJ2-7; 10 positions agree with TRBD1. The CDR3 consists of 15 residues. J gave up 3 bases and V 3 bases, and 6 bases lay outside the gene matches. The germline CDR1 and CDR2 sequences are SGDLS and YYNGEE. In DNA, the CDR3 is TGTGCCAGCAGCGCACTGGGACAGGGGATCTACGAGCAGTACTTC. It encodes CASSALGQGIYEQYF.

This clone has only a few counts. The chain couples TRBV18 to TRBJ2-7; D unclear. V was clipped by 2 bases and J by 1 base, with 12 bases between them. Germline assignment: CDR1 KGHSH and CDR2 LQKENI. CDR3 size: 15 residues. The CDR3 spells CASSPSGSGSYEQYF. The CDR3 DNA is TGTGCCAGCTCACCATCCGGGTCCGGTTCCTACGAGCAGTACTTC.

The chain is built from TRBV30 and TRBJ2-1; D gene ambiguous. V lost 3 bases to trimming and J lost 12 bases, with 12 bases between them. Germline CDR1 reads GTSNPN; CDR2 reads SVGIG (reference sequence). This CDR3 has 11 amino acids. The CDR3: CAWRGDKGQFF. DNA for the CDR3: TGTGCCTGGAGGGGTGACAAAGGGCAGTTCTTC.

The rearrangement joins TRBV6-1 to TRBJ2-1; no clear D gene. V lost 3 bases and J lost 6, with 18 bases in between. Germline V gives CDR1 MNHNS, CDR2 SASEGT. The CDR3 spans 16 residues. CDR3 sequence (DNA): TGTGCCAGCAGTGATCGCGCAGTATCCCCGTTCAATGAGCAGTTCTTC. Translation: CASSDRAVSPFNEQFF.

The table lists this clone with a count of one. DNA of the CDR3: TGTGCCAGTAGTAGCCACAGGGGGCCCACAGATACGCAGTATTTT. It is translated as CASSSHRGPTDTQYF. This chain uses TRBV19 with TRBJ2-3, with 9 bases lining up with TRBD1. CDR1 and CDR2 from the germline V gene are LNHDA and SQIVND (reference sequence). The trim removed 4 bases at V and 2 bases at J, leaving 4 bases unmatched. There are 15 residues in the CDR3. Full variable domain (missing parts from reference TRBV19 and TRBJ2-3): DGGITQSPKYLFRKEGQNVTLSCEQNLNHDAMYWYRQDPGQGLRLIYYSQIVNDFQKGDIAEGYSVSREKKESFPLTVTSAQKNPTAFYLCASSSHRGPTDTQYFGPGTRLTVL.

The chain carries TRBV4-2 and TRBJ2-7; D is possibly TRBD1 or TRBD2 (6 bases each). Germline values: CDR1 LGHNA, CDR2 YNFKEQ. This CDR3 has 16 amino acids. Deletions cut 0 bases from V and 0 bases from J, with 12 bases between. This chain's CDR3 is CASSQDEGGYSYEQYF. The CDR3 DNA reads TGTGCCAGCAGCCAAGATGAGGGGGGCTACTCCTACGAGCAGTACTTC.

The chain uses TRBV7-9 and TRBJ2-7; TRBD1 agrees at 9 bases. The CDR3 runs 14 residues. After removal of 5 bases from V and 4 bases from J, the junction contained 6 bases not matched to a gene. The V gene's germline CDR1 is SEHNR and CDR2 FQNEAQ (reference sequence). CDR3 region: CASSRGDREYEQYF. The CDR3 region has the DNA TGTGCCAGCAGCCGAGGGGACAGGGAGTACGAGCAGTACTTC.

This chain connects TRBV18 to TRBJ2-7; 7 bases agree with TRBD1. This CDR3 spans 17 amino acids. Trimming cost V 1 base and J 2 bases; bases outside gene matches: 11. From germline, CDR1 is KGHSH and CDR2 LQKENI. The chain's CDR3 is CASSPLSPGQSTYEQYF. The CDR3, as DNA: TGTGCCAGCTCACCACTTTCCCCGGGACAGAGCACCTACGAGCAGTACTTC.

The chain couples TRBV6-5 to TRBJ2-1; D call uncertain. Germline CDR1 reads MNHEY; CDR2 reads SVGAGI. The CDR3 extends over 14 amino acids. V gave up 0 bases and J gave up 3 bases, with 6 bases separating them. The CDR3 loop is CASSYSKSYNEQFF. CDR3 sequence (DNA): TGTGCCAGCAGTTACTCTAAGAGCTACAATGAGCAGTTCTTC.

The genes are TRBV18 and TRBJ2-7, with 9 bases matching TRBD1. The CDR3 is made up of 15 amino acids. V was clipped by 0 bases and J by 4 bases; unmatched bases: 4. In germline, CDR1 is KGHSH, CDR2 LQKENI. CDR3 in DNA: TGTGCCAGCTCACCACCGGGACAGGGCCGTTACGAGCAGTACTTC. Its translation is CASSPPGQGRYEQYF. Using reference TRBV18 and TRBJ2-7 for the parts outside the CDR3, the full variable domain is NAGVMQNPRHLVRRRGQEARLRCSPMKGHSHVYWYRQLPEEGLKFMVYLQKENIIDESGMPKERFSAEFPKEGPSILRIQQVVRGDSAAYFCASSPPGQGRYEQYFGPGTRLTVT.

This chain uses TRBV7-8 with TRBJ1-5; no reliable D call. This CDR3 is 14 amino acids long. Germline values: CDR1 SGHVS, CDR2 FQNEAQ. The ends were cut back, 1 base at V and 3 bases at J, with 7 bases in the middle. CDR3 region: CASSLGRSNQPQHF. CDR3 nucleotides: TGTGCCAGCAGCTTAGGCCGCTCCAATCAGCCCCAGCATTTT. Based on the CDR3 plus reference TRBV7-8 and TRBJ1-5, the full variable domain is GAGVSQSPRYKVAKRGQDVALRCDPISGHVSLFWYQQALGQGPEFLTYFQNEAQLDKSGLPSDRFFAERPEGSVSTLKIQRTQQEDSAVYLCASSLGRSNQPQHFGDGTRLSIL.

The V call is TRBV5-3, the J call TRBJ2-1; weak D call: TRBD1 (6 bases). TRBV5-3 is filed as an ORF, its function uncertain. This CDR3 spans 14 amino acids. V was pared by 4 bases and J by 12 bases, with 20 bases between. Written as DNA, the CDR3 is TGTGCCAGAAGCCGGGACAATGCCCAGGGTGGGCAGTTCTTC. As protein: CARSRDNAQGGQFF.

Concerning this clone itself: Other DNA sequences from this sample encode an identical CDR3 as well. The V call is TRBV7-2, the J call TRBJ2-7; D uncertain. Trimming pared 2 bases from V and 3 bases from J, leaving 5 bases between. Germline V gene sequence: CDR1 SGHTA, CDR2 FQGNSA. This CDR3 has 12 amino acids. CDR3 DNA sequence: TGTGCCAGCAGCTTACAAGGCTACGAGCAGTACTTC. Protein sequence: CASSLQGYEQYF.

Comments on this clone: The conserved final phenylalanine or tryptophan is absent from the CDR3, which likely points to a read error. The DNA is omitted, as the CDR3 cannot be located on it reliably, and the CDR3 follows TCRdb's listing. CDR3 in amino acids: CASSFTGRALTLRI. The chain is built from TRBV5-6 and TRBJ2-7; the D call in the table, TRBD1, was not verified against the DNA. The CDR3 extends over 14 residues, inclusive of both ends. Germline CDR1 is SGHDT and CDR2 is YYEEEE.

This clone was recorded a few times. This chain links TRBV29-1 with TRBJ1-1; D gene ambiguous. With 6 bases removed from V and 5 bases from J, the gap between germline ends came to 16 bases. CDR3 length: 13 residues. Per the germline V gene, CDR1 is SQVTM and CDR2 is ANQGSEA. The CDR3 DNA sequence: TGCAGCGTCATGAAAACTTCGGGAACTGAAGCTTTCTTT. It translates to CSVMKTSGTEAFF.

This clone has a handful of counts. The chain combines TRBV12-2 with TRBJ2-2; the table's D call of TRBD2 was not tested on the DNA. TRBV12-2 is termed a pseudogene. This CDR3 contains 16 residues. CDR3 nucleotides: TGTGCAAGTCGCTTAGCGCGGCGATACAACACCGGGGAGCTGTTTTTT. The encoded protein is CASRLARRYNTGELFF.

The CDR3 loop reads CATSRELPLAGNTIYF. CDR3 nucleotides: TGTGCCACCAGCAGAGAGCTTCCCCTCGCAGGAAACACCATATATTTT. The chain links TRBV15 to TRBJ1-3; D gene unclear. This CDR3 is built from 16 residues. Per germline, CDR1 LNHNV and CDR2 YYDKDF (reference sequence). V was cut by 0 bases and J by 4 bases, with 13 bases left in between.